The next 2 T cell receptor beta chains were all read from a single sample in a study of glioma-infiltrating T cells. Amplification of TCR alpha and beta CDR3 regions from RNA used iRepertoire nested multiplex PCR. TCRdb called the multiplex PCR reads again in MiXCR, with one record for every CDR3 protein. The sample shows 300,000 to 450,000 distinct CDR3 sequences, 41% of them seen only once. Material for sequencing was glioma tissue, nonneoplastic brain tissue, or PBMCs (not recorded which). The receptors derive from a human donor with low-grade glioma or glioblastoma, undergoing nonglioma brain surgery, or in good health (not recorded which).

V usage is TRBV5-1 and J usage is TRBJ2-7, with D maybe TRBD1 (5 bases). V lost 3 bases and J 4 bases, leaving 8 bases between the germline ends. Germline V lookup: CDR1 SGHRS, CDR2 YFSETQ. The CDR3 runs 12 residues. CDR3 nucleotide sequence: TGCGCCAGCAGCTCCGACAGATACGAGCAGTACTTC. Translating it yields CASSSDRYEQYF. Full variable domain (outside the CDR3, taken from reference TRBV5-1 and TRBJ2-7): KAGVTQTPRYLIKTRGQQVTLSCSPISGHRSVSWYQQTPGQGLQFLFEYFSETQRNKGNFPGRFSGRQFSNSRSEMNVSTLELGDSALYLCASSSDRYEQYFGPGTRLTVT.

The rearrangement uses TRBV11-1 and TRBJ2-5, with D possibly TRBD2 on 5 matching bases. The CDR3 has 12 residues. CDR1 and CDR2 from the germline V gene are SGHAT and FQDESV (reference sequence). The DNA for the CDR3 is TGTGCTCTGGCGGAGGCGGGAGAGACCCAGTACTTC. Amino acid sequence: CALAEAGETQYF.